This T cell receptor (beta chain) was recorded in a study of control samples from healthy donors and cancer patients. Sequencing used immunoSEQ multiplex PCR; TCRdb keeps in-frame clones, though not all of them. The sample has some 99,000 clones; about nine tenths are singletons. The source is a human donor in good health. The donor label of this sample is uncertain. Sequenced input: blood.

CDR3 bases: TGTGCCAGCAGTTTAGGGACAGGGGCAATCTACGAGCAGTACTTC. Translation: CASSLGTGAIYEQYF. The rearrangement links TRBV27 to TRBJ2-7, with TRBD1 matching 10 bases. Trimming at V came to 2 bases and at J to 3 bases, leaving 4 bases not matched to a gene. Germline V CDR1 and CDR2: MNHEY, SMNVEV (reference sequence). The CDR3 loop spans 15 amino acids.